This T cell receptor beta chain stems from a study of blood T cell repertoires in COVID-19. In the original workflow: Amplification from reference gene primers served as the basis for estimated nucleated cell counts. Assay: immunoSEQ multiplex PCR; the TCRdb copy retains only in-frame clones and omits some. That table supplies the V and J calls and clone size; D and trimming were determined from the DNA. The sample holds over 150,000 clones, approximately 80% seen once. In germline, CDR1 is ENHRY, CDR2 SYGVKD. This CDR3 comprises 17 residues. With 10 bases clipped from V and 5 bases from J, the junction kept 19 bases outside the gene matches.

The V call is TRBV10-3, the J call TRBJ2-3, with 9 nucleotides matching TRBD2. This TCR was sampled from an older woman with acute or convalescent COVID-19. Sequenced: peripheral blood. CDR3 region: CATHPGAGGPEEDTQYF. In nucleotides, the CDR3 is TGTGCCACACACCCGGGGGCGGGGGGGCCTGAGGAAGATACGCAGTATTTT.